This record concerns one T cell receptor beta chain sequence. This sample is part of a study of shared clonotypes between healthy human individuals. CDR1 is LNHDA, CDR2 SQIVND, per germline (reference sequence). The V gene end was trimmed by 3 bases and the J gene end by 2 bases; junction bases not matched to a gene: 8. There are 17 residues in the CDR3. CD45RO-negative cells were positively selected for CCR7, leaving out terminally differentiated effector memory CD45RA+ cells. Researchers ran the assay at a deep level. In the authors' methods: Junction-only sequences produced by ImmunoSEQ had no quality scores, so filtering differed. The method was immunoSEQ multiplex PCR; TCRdb's version includes in-frame clones alone and lacks a portion of them. D and trimming were read from the DNA, whereas the V and J calls and clone size are those reported in that table. The table has about 2.2 million clones, around 93% seen once.

This clonotype was sampled from a man in his late teens or twenties in good health. Some clones in this sample may be carry-over from other donors' samples. The sequencing input was naive CD8+ T cells from PBMCs. V is TRBV19 and J is TRBJ2-1; 9 bases fit TRBD2. CDR3 in DNA: TGTGCCAGTAGTATGGGGCCTACTAGCGGGCCCTACAATGAGCAGTTCTTC. It yields the protein CASSMGPTSGPYNEQFF.